Below, one TCR beta chain is given with its context. This may arise from a read error, as a much more abundant clone is one base away. The CDR3 carries no conserved terminal phenylalanine or tryptophan, so it likely arises from a read error. The CDR3 runs 14 residues. Germline V CDR1 and CDR2: SEHNR, FQNEAQ (reference sequence). J gave up 9 bases and V 2 bases, and 7 bases lay outside the gene matches. The sample belongs to a study of molecular identifiers for immune sequencing clone quantification. TCRdb fed the PCR reads into MiXCR, producing one record per CDR3 protein. The sample contains 100,000 or so distinct CDR3 sequences, roughly a third of which appear only once.

The sequencing input was naive CD8+ T cells from blood, with Jurkat cell RNA spiked in. Subset given: FACS-sorted CD8+CD4-CCR7+CD45RA+ naive T cells. This chain uses TRBV7-9 with TRBJ2-7; TRBD1 matches at 10 bases. This receptor was taken from a human donor in good health. Some libraries in this study had Jurkat cell RNA spiked in. CDR3 sequence reads: CASSLRDRGTVQYS. CDR3 bases: TGTGCCAGCAGCTTAAGGGACAGGGGTACTGTGCAGTACTCC.